Listed below are T cell receptor beta chains from one sample, sequenced in a study of tumor-infiltrating lymphocytes in localized non-small cell lung cancer. Sequencing was performed with immunoSEQ multiplex PCR; in TCRdb, only in-frame clones are kept and a portion is missing. The sample consists of about 8,700 clones, 82% of them appearing once. Sequencing was carried out using uninvolved lung tissue not adjacent to the tumor. These receptor sequences come from a human donor with non-small cell lung cancer. Both conserved end residues are trimmed from each CDR3. Fields, in order: V gene, CDR3 length, J gene, CDR3 protein.

TRBV29-1	11	TRBJ2-3	SVVVTSGRTVH
TRBV2	12	TRBJ1-3	ASSDYSTGNTIY
TRBV10-2	12	TRBJ1-2	ASWGGPDNYGYT
TRBV6-6	13	TRBJ1-2	ASSPGQGLIYGYT
TRBV2	11	TRBJ2-2	ASILGGTGELF
TRBV4-3	15	TRBJ2-1	ASSQVTGWKAYNEQF
TRBV29-1	11	TRBJ2-3	SVSFSLRDTQY
TRBV30	11	TRBJ1-1	AWGQGENTEAF
TRBV2	12	TRBJ1-6	ASTQGKSNSPLH
TRBV11-2	15	TRBJ2-3	ASSKRGGTRETDTQY
TRBV30	11	TRBJ1-2	AWSASRDYGYT
TRBV29-1	13	TRBJ2-2	SVPSGGGMTGELF
TRBV4-2	13	TRBJ1-1	ASSQEMGDSGEAF
TRBV4-2	13	TRBJ2-7	ASSQDKSIGGEQY
TRBV6-5	13	TRBJ1-1	ASSYSQRADTEAF
TRBV9	12	TRBJ2-5	ASSAGDLGETQY
TRBV28	12	TRBJ1-1	ASSSYVQGTEAF
TRBV19	11	TRBJ2-4	ASSIGLLDIQY
TRBV23-1	13	TRBJ2-5	ASSQRGGLMETQY
TRBV5-1	13	TRBJ2-1	ASSLRAGVYNEQF
TRBV27	13	TRBJ1-5	ASSPGQGANQPQH
TRBV7-2	11	TRBJ1-2	ASSLGSSYGYT
TRBV9	15	TRBJ2-1	ASSFRLAGGRYNEQF
TRBV5-5	12	TRBJ2-7	ASSLVDRDYEQY
TRBV30	9	TRBJ1-1	AWSRDTEAF
TRBV29-1	11	TRBJ2-2	SAGGLAAGELF
TRBV6-6	10	TRBJ1-5	ASALHPQPQH
TRBV29-1	8	TRBJ1-2	SVRGSGYT
TRBV18	9	TRBJ2-5	ASSSQETQY
TRBV30	11	TRBJ2-3	AWSARGWPTQY
TRBV5-4	14	TRBJ1-1	ASSFSSQGANTEAF
TRBV29-1	12	TRBJ2-7	SVGSQGAAYEQY
TRBV29-1	12	TRBJ2-2	SVQPGRGSGELF
TRBV9	15	TRBJ2-5	ASSVEDGRARGETQY
TRBV9	12	TRBJ2-7	ASSEGTGAYEQY
TRBV9	13	TRBJ1-1	ASSVAGGVNTEAF
TRBV30	11	TRBJ1-1	AWSGTANTEAF
TRBV7-2	11	TRBJ2-7	ASSTNRYYEQY
TRBV19	9	TRBJ2-2	ASSIGGELF